Given below is one TCR beta chain in context. Its antigen is not identified. This sample was included in a study of T cells in narcolepsy. Across the study: Donors had narcolepsy type 1 or type 2, or were healthy controls. Findings of the study overall: No autoreactive T cell clone sequences appeared in some memory CD4+ repertoires. Same-patient CSF and blood CD4+ T cell clonotypes included HCRT-specific and TRIB2-specific autoreactive ones.

Germline-derived CDR1 and CDR2 are SGHTA and FQGNSA. This CDR3 spans 14 amino acids. With 5 bases removed from V and 5 bases from J, the gap between germline ends came to 14 bases. Measured with immunoSEQ multiplex PCR; TCRdb has only the in-frame clones, and not every one. This sample yields around 24,000 clones, of which 81% are seen a single time; 1% to 1.4% belongs to the top ten. The chain combines TRBV7-2 with TRBJ2-3, with D perhaps given as TRBD1 or TRBD2 (5 bases each). This sequence was found in a human donor in good health. Specimen: memory (CD45RA-) CD4+ T cells from blood. The CDR3 DNA reads as TGTGCCAGCAGCACAGTGAGGGGTTTAGATACGCAGTATTTT. This sequence encodes CASSTVRGLDTQYF.